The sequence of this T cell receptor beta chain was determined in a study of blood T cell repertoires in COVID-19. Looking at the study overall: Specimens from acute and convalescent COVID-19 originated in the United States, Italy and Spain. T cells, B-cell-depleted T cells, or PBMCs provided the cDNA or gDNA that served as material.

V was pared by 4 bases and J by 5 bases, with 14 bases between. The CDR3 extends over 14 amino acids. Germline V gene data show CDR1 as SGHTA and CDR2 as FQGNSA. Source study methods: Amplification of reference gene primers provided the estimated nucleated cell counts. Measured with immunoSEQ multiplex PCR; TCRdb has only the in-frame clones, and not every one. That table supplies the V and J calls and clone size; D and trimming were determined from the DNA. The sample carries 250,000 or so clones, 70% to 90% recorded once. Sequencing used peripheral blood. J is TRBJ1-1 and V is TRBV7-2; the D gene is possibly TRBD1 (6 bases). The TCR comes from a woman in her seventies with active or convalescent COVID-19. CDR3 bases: TGTGCCAGCAGCTCTGACAGGCCGGGGACTGAAGCTTTCTTT. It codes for CASSSDRPGTEAFF.